The T cell receptor (beta chain) described here comes from a study of CD8 T cells in ankylosing spondylitis (dated by TCRdb to the late 2010s). Study-level background: To find TCR variants linked to disease, the study profiled T cell receptor beta repertoires in ankylosing spondylitis patients and healthy donors. Samples of peripheral blood were taken, and for ankylosing spondylitis patients, synovial fluid was collected as well. The whole study cohort included 108 healthy donors and 20 to 25 ankylosing spondylitis patients.

This clonotype was seen at least ten times. The antigen it binds to is not known. Base qualities are not provided; no much larger clone lies one nucleotide away. The research as a whole found: A TCR beta motif of about 8 highly homologous amino acid variants appeared characteristic of blood from ankylosing spondylitis patients. The disease-linked clones were reported to be significantly enriched in matched synovial fluid samples from ankylosing spondylitis patients. Some of the motif variants had been reported before in the synovial fluid and blood of reactive arthritis patients, a finding that suggests common disease-initiation mechanisms. In peripheral blood, the disease-linked clones were found at relatively low frequencies and had a CD8+ phenotype.

TCRdb lists the instrument as Illumina HiSeq 2500. TCR beta libraries were prepared by quantitative 5'-RACE with molecular barcodes. Processing in the source paper ran as follows. Disease-linked TCR variants were identified with a new computational method built on a probabilistic model of VDJ rearrangement. Using fastp at Q25 and MiXCR, TCRdb reprocessed the public reads and kept productive beta chains. A single entry per CDR3 protein holds the most common genes and DNA from its merged rows. These V and J calls derive from TCRdb rather than the authors' analysis. The sample table shows around 230,000 distinct CDR3 sequences, and about 9.1% are seen once. About 6.8% of the sample is taken by the ten largest. V and J are truncated by 0 bases and 0 bases respectively, leaving an intervening sequence of 6 bases. The CDR3 holds 16 amino acids from the cysteine to the phenylalanine. The read is trimmed to its CDR3 DNA, 48 bases read in frame from base 1. CDR1 LGHNA and CDR2 YNFKEQ were looked up in the germline V gene.

The specimen sequenced was blood, either unsorted or a sorted T cell fraction (not recorded which). The sequence was obtained from a male donor with ankylosing spondylitis or in good health (not recorded which). The V gene is TRBV4-2 and the J gene is TRBJ2-6; no D gene can be assigned with confidence. The DNA is as follows: TGTGCCAGCAGCCAAGAACAGAGCTCTGGGGCCAACGTCCTGACTTTC. This sequence encodes CASSQEQSSGANVLTF.